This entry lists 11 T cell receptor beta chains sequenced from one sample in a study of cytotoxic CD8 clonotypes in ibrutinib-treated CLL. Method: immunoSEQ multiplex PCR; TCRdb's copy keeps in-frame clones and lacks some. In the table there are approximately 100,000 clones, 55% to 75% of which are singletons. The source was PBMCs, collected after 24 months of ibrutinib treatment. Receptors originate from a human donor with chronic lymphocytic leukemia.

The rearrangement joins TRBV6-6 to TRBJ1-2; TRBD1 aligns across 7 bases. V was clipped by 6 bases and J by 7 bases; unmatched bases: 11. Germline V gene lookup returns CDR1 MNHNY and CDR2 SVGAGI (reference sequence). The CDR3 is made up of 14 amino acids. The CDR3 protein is CASRIFRQGGGYTF. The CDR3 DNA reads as TGTGCCAGCAGGATATTTCGACAGGGTGGTGGCTACACCTTC.

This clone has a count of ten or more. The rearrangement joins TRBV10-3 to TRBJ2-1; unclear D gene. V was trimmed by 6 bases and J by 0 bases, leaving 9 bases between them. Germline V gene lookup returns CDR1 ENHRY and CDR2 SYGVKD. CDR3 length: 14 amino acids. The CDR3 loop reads CAIRRGSSYNEQFF. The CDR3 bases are TGTGCCATCAGGAGAGGTAGCTCCTACAATGAGCAGTTCTTC.

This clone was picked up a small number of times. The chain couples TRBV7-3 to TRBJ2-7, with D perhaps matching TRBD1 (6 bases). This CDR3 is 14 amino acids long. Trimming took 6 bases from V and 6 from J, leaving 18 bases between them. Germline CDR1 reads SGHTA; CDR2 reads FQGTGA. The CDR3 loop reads CASRGPIRGGEQYF. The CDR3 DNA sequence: TGTGCCAGCAGGGGTCCCATCAGGGGCGGCGAGCAGTACTTC. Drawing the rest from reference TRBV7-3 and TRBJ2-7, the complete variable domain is GAGVSQTPSNKVTEKGKYVELRCDPISGHTALYWYRQSLGQGPEFLIYFQGTGAADDSGLPNDRFFAVRPEGSVSTLKIQRTERGDSAVYLCASRGPIRGGEQYFGPGTRLTVT.

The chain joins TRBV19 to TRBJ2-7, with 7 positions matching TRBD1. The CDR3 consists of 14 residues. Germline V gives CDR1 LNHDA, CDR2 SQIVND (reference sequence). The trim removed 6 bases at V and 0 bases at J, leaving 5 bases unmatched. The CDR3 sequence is CASRVGTDSYEQYF. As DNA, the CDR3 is TGTGCCAGTAGGGTAGGGACAGACTCCTACGAGCAGTACTTC.

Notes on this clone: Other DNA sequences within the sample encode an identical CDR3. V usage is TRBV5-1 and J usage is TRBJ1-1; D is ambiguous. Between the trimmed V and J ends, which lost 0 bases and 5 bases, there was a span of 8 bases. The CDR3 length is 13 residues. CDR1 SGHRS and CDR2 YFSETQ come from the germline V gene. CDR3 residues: CASSLDGETEAFF. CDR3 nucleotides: TGCGCCAGCAGCTTGGACGGGGAGACTGAAGCTTTCTTT.

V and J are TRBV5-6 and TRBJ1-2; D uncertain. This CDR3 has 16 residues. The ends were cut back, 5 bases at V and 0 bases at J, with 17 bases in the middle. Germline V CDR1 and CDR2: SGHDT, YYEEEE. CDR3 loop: CASRSLGMSSNYGYTF. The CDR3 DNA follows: TGTGCCAGCAGGTCTTTGGGGATGTCCTCTAACTATGGCTACACCTTC. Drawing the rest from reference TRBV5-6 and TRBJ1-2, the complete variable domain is DAGVTQSPTHLIKTRGQQVTLRCSPKSGHDTVSWYQQALGQGPQFIFQYYEEEERQRGNFPDRFSGHQFPNYSSELNVNALLLGDSALYLCASRSLGMSSNYGYTFGSGTRLTVV.

CDR3 protein: CASSPSRGIAGQETQYF. The CDR3 DNA sequence: TGTGCCAGCAGCCCGTCCCGAGGGATAGCGGGCCAAGAGACCCAGTACTTC. V is TRBV14 and J is TRBJ2-5, with 7 nucleotides matching TRBD2. Germline CDR1 SGHDN, CDR2 FVKESK. This CDR3 spans 17 amino acids. V was pared by 4 bases and J by 1 base, with 12 bases of the junction left unmatched. The whole variable domain, filled in from reference TRBV14 and TRBJ2-5, reads EAGVTQFPSHSVIEKGQTVTLRCDPISGHDNLYWYRRVMGKEIKFLLHFVKESKQDESGMPNNRFLAERTGGTYSTLKVQPAELEDSGVYFCASSPSRGIAGQETQYFGPGTRLLVL.

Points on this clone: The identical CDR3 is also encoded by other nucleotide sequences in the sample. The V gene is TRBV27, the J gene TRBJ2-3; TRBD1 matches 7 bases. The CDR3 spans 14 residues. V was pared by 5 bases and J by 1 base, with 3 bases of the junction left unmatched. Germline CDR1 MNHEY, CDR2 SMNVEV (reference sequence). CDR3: CASSPDRGTDTQYF. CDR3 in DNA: TGTGCCAGCAGTCCCGACAGGGGCACAGATACGCAGTATTTT.

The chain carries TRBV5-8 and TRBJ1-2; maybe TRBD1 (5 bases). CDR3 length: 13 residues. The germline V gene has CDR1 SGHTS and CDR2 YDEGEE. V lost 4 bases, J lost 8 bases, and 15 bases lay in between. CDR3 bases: TGTGCCAGCAGCGGGACGGCCCGTGGGGGCTACACCTTC. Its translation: CASSGTARGGYTF.

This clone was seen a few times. CDR3 sequence: CATTSDANTEAFF. The CDR3 bases are TGTGCCACCACATCGGACGCCAACACTGAAGCTTTCTTT. V usage is TRBV28 and J usage is TRBJ1-1, with no clear D. Per the germline V gene, CDR1 is MDHEN and CDR2 is SYDVKM. This CDR3 is built from 13 residues. Between the trimmed V and J ends, which lost 10 bases and 2 bases, there was a span of 14 bases. Filled out from reference TRBV28 and TRBJ1-1, the complete variable domain reads DVKVTQSSRYLVKRTGEKVFLECVQDMDHENMFWYRQDPGLGLRLIYFSYDVKMKEKGDIPEGYSVSREKKERFSLILESASTNQTSMYLCATTSDANTEAFFGQGTRLTVV.

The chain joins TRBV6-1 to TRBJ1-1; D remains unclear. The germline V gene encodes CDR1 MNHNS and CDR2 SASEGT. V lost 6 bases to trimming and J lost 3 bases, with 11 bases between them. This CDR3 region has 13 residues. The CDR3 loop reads CASRGRRDTEAFF. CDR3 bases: TGTGCCAGCAGAGGCAGGAGGGACACTGAAGCTTTCTTT.